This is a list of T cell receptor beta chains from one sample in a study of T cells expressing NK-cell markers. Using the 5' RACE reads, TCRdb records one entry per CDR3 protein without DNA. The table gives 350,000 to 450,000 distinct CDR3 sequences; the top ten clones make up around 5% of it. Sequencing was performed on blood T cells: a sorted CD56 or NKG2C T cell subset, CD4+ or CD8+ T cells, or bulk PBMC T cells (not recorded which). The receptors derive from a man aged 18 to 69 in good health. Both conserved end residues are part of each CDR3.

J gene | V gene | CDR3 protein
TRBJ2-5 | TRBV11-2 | CASSSGLLWTQYF
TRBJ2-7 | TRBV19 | CASSTHRGQGYEQYF
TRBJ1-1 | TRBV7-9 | CASSSDFGTRGAFF
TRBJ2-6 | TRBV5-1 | CASSLYSVGSSGANVLTF
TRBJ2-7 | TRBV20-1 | CSARFSTGAYEQYF
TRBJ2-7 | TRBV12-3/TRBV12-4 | CASSKQGAGYEQYF
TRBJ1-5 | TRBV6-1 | CASSEGGILSNQPQHF
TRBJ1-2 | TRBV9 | CASSATGVTYGYTF
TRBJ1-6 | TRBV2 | CASSWTDPSENSPLHF
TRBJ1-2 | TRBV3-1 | CASSQVTGSGYTF
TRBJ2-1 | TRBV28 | CASSLIATYSYNEQFF
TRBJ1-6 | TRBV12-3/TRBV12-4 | CASSTAGGGNSPLHF
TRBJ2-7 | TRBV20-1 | CSAWEPGSSYEQYF
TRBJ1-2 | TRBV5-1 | CASSLDGSYNYGYTF
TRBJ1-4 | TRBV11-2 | CASSHQTEKLFF
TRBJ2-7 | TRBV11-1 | CASSSRPPGTSVTYEQYF
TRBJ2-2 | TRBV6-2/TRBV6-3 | CASSKTGTVGGELFF
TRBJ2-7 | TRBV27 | CASVRRTGVNMDEQYF
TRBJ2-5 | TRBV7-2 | CASSSSEVGTQYF
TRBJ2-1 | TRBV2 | CASSESYTSYNEQFF
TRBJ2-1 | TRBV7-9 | CASSLASGIRSYNEQFF
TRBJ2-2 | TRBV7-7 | CASSPSDSRSGELFF
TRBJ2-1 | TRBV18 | CASSPPAGGHNEQFF
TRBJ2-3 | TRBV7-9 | CASSLTGTGATQYF
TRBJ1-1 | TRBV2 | CASRGVETEAFF
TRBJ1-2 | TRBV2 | CASSERRPLYGYTF
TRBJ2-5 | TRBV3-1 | CASSQERTTPLPGETQYF
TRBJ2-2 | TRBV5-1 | CASSLNRLAGAPRGELFF
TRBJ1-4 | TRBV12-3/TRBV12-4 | CASSSTGVANEKLFF
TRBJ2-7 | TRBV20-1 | CSARDQLAGGFSSYEQYF
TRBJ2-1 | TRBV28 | CASSSSGTRSEQFF
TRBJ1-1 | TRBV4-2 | CASSQDRVSEAFF
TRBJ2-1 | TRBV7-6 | CASSLGLAAGYNEQFF
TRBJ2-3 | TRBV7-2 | CASSLVSGGAIGDTQYF
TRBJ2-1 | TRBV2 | CASTQGTSGGPPQFF